The sequence of this T cell receptor beta chain was determined in a study of blood T cell repertoires in COVID-19. Original data processing: The assay estimated nucleated cells by amplifying reference gene primers. Sequenced by immunoSEQ multiplex PCR; TCRdb stores in-frame clones only, minus some. The V and J calls and clone size come from that table; D and trimming were worked out from the DNA. The sample lists about 150,000 clones; 75% to 85% were seen once. Germline V gene data show CDR1 as MNHNS and CDR2 as SASEGT. After removal of 2 bases from V and 0 bases from J, the junction contained 4 bases not matched to a gene. The CDR3 length is 16 residues.

V usage is TRBV6-1 and J usage is TRBJ1-5; 7 nucleotides match TRBD1. Sequencing was done on a sample of peripheral blood. The clonotype originates from a man aged 60 to 69 with acute or convalescent COVID-19. Written as DNA, the CDR3 is TGTGCCAGCAGTGAAAACAGGGGATATAGCAATCAGCCCCAGCATTTT. Translation gives CASSENRGYSNQPQHF.